One sample yielded the 29 T cell receptor beta chains listed below, sequenced in a study of shared clonotypes between healthy human individuals. Clones were read by immunoSEQ multiplex PCR, and TCRdb kept only the in-frame ones, dropping some. This sample has hundreds of thousands of clones; 70% to 80% occur once, and the top ten carry more than 10%. Sequences were obtained from PBMCs. These receptors were obtained from a woman between 40 and 50 years old in good health. Some clones in this sample may be carry-over from other donors' samples.

V and J are TRBV4-1 and TRBJ2-5, with D possibly being TRBD2 (5 bases). The CDR3 contains 15 residues. Deletions cut 3 bases from V and 5 bases from J, with 16 bases between. Germline CDR1 MGHRA, CDR2 YSYEKL. CDR3 DNA sequence: TGCGCCAGCAGCCATCCTTCCGGGATTGGGGAGACCCAGTACTTC. This encodes CASSHPSGIGETQYF.

The rearrangement uses TRBV5-1 and TRBJ2-5; D is uncertain. Germline lookup yields CDR1 SGHRS and CDR2 YFSETQ. V was trimmed by 0 bases and J by 1 base, leaving 7 bases between them. The CDR3 length is 14 residues. The CDR3 DNA reads as TGCGCCAGCAGCTTGGCCGTCTTCCAAGAGACCCAGTACTTC. Residues: CASSLAVFQETQYF.

The chain carries TRBV19 and TRBJ2-3; possible D gene TRBD1, 5 bases. CDR3 length: 13 amino acids. Trimming removed 3 bases from V and 2 bases from J, with 6 bases in between. Germline CDR1 reads LNHDA; CDR2 reads SQIVND (reference sequence). This CDR3 is CASSIRVTDTQYF. Here the CDR3 DNA reads TGTGCCAGTAGTATCAGGGTCACAGATACGCAGTATTTT.

This clone was counted only a few times. The CDR3 region is CASSLIADREKLFF. Written as DNA, the CDR3 is TGTGCCAGCAGTCTTATAGCTGACAGGGAAAAACTGTTTTTT. The genes are TRBV2 and TRBJ1-4, with D possibly TRBD1 on 6 matching bases. Trimming removed 5 bases from V and 8 bases from J, with 15 bases in between. The CDR3 is 14 amino acids. Germline loops: CDR1 SNHLY, CDR2 FYNNEI.

This chain connects TRBV11-2 to TRBJ1-3, with D perhaps matching TRBD1 (6 bases). V gave up 6 bases and J gave up 0 bases, with 18 bases separating them. The CDR3 runs 17 residues. Germline V gives CDR1 SGHAT, CDR2 FQNNGV. The CDR3 sequence is CASSLTRGGSSGNTIYF. For the CDR3, the DNA is TGTGCCAGCAGTCTAACGAGGGGGGGAAGCTCTGGAAACACCATATATTTT.

The chain recombines TRBV7-2 with TRBJ1-2; D possibly corresponds to TRBD1 (6 bases). Germline V gives CDR1 SGHTA, CDR2 FQGNSA. Deletions cut 4 bases from V and 3 bases from J, with 12 bases between. This CDR3 contains 14 residues. The CDR3 DNA is TGTGCCAGCAGCTCTGACAGGCAGCACTATGGCTACACCTTC. It encodes CASSSDRQHYGYTF.

The chain carries TRBV13 and TRBJ2-7; TRBD2 matches at 7 bases. Germline V gives CDR1 PRHDT, CDR2 FYEKMQ (reference sequence). The CDR3 runs to 17 residues. Trimming removed 5 bases from V and 2 bases from J; junction bases left unmatched: 15. The CDR3 here is CASSGERVAGLPYEQYF. The CDR3 nucleotides read TGTGCCAGCAGCGGGGAGAGGGTTGCGGGACTACCCTACGAGCAGTACTTC.

The rearrangement uses TRBV7-8 and TRBJ2-1; maybe TRBD1 (7 bases). V was shortened by 5 bases and J by 3 bases, with 14 bases between the two germline ends. This CDR3 has 15 amino acids. Germline values: CDR1 SGHVS, CDR2 FQNEAQ. DNA for the CDR3: TGTGCCAGCAGCCCCGCGGGACAGTACTACAATGAGCAGTTCTTC. Protein sequence: CASSPAGQYYNEQFF.

The chain uses TRBV7-3 and TRBJ2-3, with TRBD2 identical over 8 bases. This CDR3 comprises 15 residues. The V gene end was trimmed by 5 bases and the J gene end by 0 bases; junction bases not matched to a gene: 4. Germline V gives CDR1 SGHTA, CDR2 FQGTGA. The CDR3 bases are TGTGCCAGCAGCCCCAGCGGGAGTAGCACAGATACGCAGTATTTT. It yields the protein CASSPSGSSTDTQYF.

A single count supports this clone. This likely traces to a read error, being one base from a far larger clone. Different DNA sequences within this sample yield the same CDR3. This sequence joins TRBV29-1 and TRBJ1-1; 7 nucleotides match TRBD1. The CDR3 consists of 14 residues. Germline V gene sequence: CDR1 SQVTM, CDR2 ANQGSEA. In DNA form, the CDR3 reads TGCAGCGTTGAGAGTCAGGGGGTGAACACTGAAGCCTTCTTT. It translates to CSVESQGVNTEAFF.

The chain has TRBV5-4 and TRBJ2-3; no clear D gene. Per germline, CDR1 SGHNT and CDR2 YYREEE (reference sequence). The CDR3 has 15 residues. Trimming cost V 4 bases and J 0 bases, with 12 bases left between them. This CDR3 is CASSRSLTSTDTQYF. CDR3 DNA sequence: TGTGCCAGCAGCAGGAGCCTTACTAGCACAGATACGCAGTATTTT.

V is TRBV28 and J is TRBJ2-4, with TRBD1 as a possible D gene (6 bases). Trimming left V 5 bases short and J 0 bases short, with 17 bases between. This CDR3 region has 17 residues. Germline-derived CDR1 and CDR2 are MDHEN and SYDVKM. The CDR3: CASSRVIDRRAKNIQYF. For the CDR3, the DNA is TGTGCCAGCAGTAGGGTGATAGACAGGAGAGCCAAAAACATTCAGTACTTC.

Comment on this clone: A read error is possible here, since a much larger clone lies one base away. This chain uses TRBV18 with TRBJ2-7, with D unclear. V shed 8 bases and J shed 1 base, with 12 bases lying between them. Germline V gene data show CDR1 as KGHSH and CDR2 as LQKENI. CDR3 size: 13 residues. CDR3 residues: CASPVTASYEQYF. The DNA of the CDR3 is TGTGCCAGCCCAGTGACCGCTTCCTACGAGCAGTACTTC.

The V gene is TRBV28, the J gene TRBJ2-3; the match to TRBD1 covers 8 bases. The V and J ends lost 7 bases and 5 bases, in that order; junction bases with no gene match: 8. From germline, CDR1 is MDHEN and CDR2 SYDVKM. This CDR3 is built from 14 residues. The CDR3 sequence is CASIAGGELDTQYF. The CDR3 coding sequence is TGTGCCAGCATAGCAGGGGGCGAACTAGATACGCAGTATTTT.

This chain uses TRBV7-9 with TRBJ2-2; D gene ambiguous. Germline assignment: CDR1 SEHNR and CDR2 FQNEAQ (reference sequence). V dropped 5 bases and J dropped 2 bases, with 9 bases sitting between them. The CDR3 sequence is 14 residues long. The chain's CDR3 is CASSLRINTGELFF. The CDR3 nucleotides read TGTGCCAGCAGCCTGAGGATTAACACCGGGGAGCTGTTTTTT.

The V call is TRBV6-5, the J call TRBJ1-5, with 7 bases lining up with TRBD1. After removal of 5 bases from V and 0 bases from J, the junction contained 4 bases not matched to a gene. Germline V CDR1 and CDR2: MNHEY, SVGAGI. The CDR3 contains 15 residues. In DNA form, the CDR3 reads TGTGCCAGCAGTCCCGACAGGGATAGCAATCAGCCCCAGCATTTT. Protein sequence: CASSPDRDSNQPQHF.

This clone appeared a few times. The J gene is TRBJ2-2, the V gene TRBV11-2; D is perhaps TRBD2 (7 bases). CDR3 length equals 16 residues. In germline, CDR1 is SGHAT, CDR2 FQNNGV. Deletions cut 0 bases from V and 4 bases from J, with 12 bases between. CDR3 nucleotide sequence: TGTGCCAGCAGCTTAGATGCGGGGGCCGCCACCGGGGAGCTGTTTTTT. This translates into CASSLDAGAATGELFF.

Notes on this clone: A much more abundant neighbour one base away suggests this may be a read error. V usage is TRBV6-4 and J usage is TRBJ2-1; the match to TRBD2 covers 11 bases. This CDR3 has 16 residues. CDR1 is MRHNA, CDR2 SNTAGT, per germline. CDR3 bases: TGTGCCATCAGTGAAACTAGCGGGAGCCCCTACAATGAGCAGTTCTTC. Protein: CAISETSGSPYNEQFF.

V is TRBV29-1 and J is TRBJ2-5; TRBD2 agrees at 7 bases. This CDR3 has 16 amino acids. The germline V gene encodes CDR1 SQVTM and CDR2 ANQGSEA. V trimming: 1 base; J trimming: 3 bases; junction bases outside the gene matches: 11. CDR3 sequence (DNA): TGCAGCGTTGAAGGTCCCGGCGGGAGAGGGGAAGAGACCCAGTACTTC. It encodes CSVEGPGGRGEETQYF.

This clone was seen a single time. The J gene is TRBJ2-6, the V gene TRBV18; D unresolved. V lost 1 base and J 0 bases, leaving 10 bases between the germline ends. The CDR3 has 17 amino acids. Germline V gene sequence: CDR1 KGHSH, CDR2 LQKENI. Here the CDR3 reads CASSPLTLFSGANVLTF. CDR3 coding DNA: TGTGCCAGCTCACCACTGACCTTATTCTCTGGGGCCAACGTCCTGACTTTC.

The chain couples TRBV6-6 to TRBJ2-1, with 7 bases aligning to TRBD1. Germline V lookup: CDR1 MNHNY, CDR2 SVGAGI (reference sequence). CDR3 length equals 16 residues. J was trimmed by 5 bases and V by 0 bases; bases with no gene match: 7. The CDR3: CASSYSSTGDNNEQFF. CDR3 sequence (DNA): TGTGCCAGCAGTTACTCTTCCACAGGGGACAACAATGAGCAGTTCTTC.

Only one count was recorded for this clone. The chain is built from TRBV5-4 and TRBJ2-1, with 10 bases matching TRBD2. Germline V lookup: CDR1 SGHNT, CDR2 YYREEE (reference sequence). V lost 5 bases to trimming and J lost 14 bases; unmatched junction nucleotides: 19. CDR3 length: 16 residues. The CDR3 protein is CASRLLAGADRGGEFF. The CDR3 DNA is TGTGCCAGCAGACTTCTAGCGGGAGCGGACCGGGGTGGGGAGTTCTTC.

The chain uses TRBV4-1 and TRBJ1-2; D perhaps matches TRBD1 (5 bases). Germline CDR1 is MGHRA and CDR2 is YSYEKL. Deletions cut 0 bases from V and 4 bases from J, with 15 bases between. The CDR3 length is 16 residues. CDR3 in amino acids: CASSQDRFGGIYGYTF. CDR3 nucleotide sequence: TGCGCCAGCAGCCAAGATAGGTTTGGGGGAATCTATGGCTACACCTTC.

The rearrangement joins TRBV27 to TRBJ2-7; perhaps TRBD2 as D (6 bases). Germline-derived CDR1 and CDR2 are MNHEY and SMNVEV (reference sequence). CDR3 length: 18 residues. Trimming shortened V by 6 bases and J by 1 base, and 25 bases separated the two germline ends. CDR3 amino acids: CASSRRLLDFGGSYEQYF. CDR3 nucleotides: TGTGCCAGCAGCCGGCGACTACTCGACTTCGGGGGTTCCTACGAGCAGTACTTC.

The chain joins TRBV29-1 to TRBJ2-7; TRBD2 matches 7 bases. Trimming removed 4 bases from V and 1 base from J; junction bases left unmatched: 7. The CDR3 extends over 14 amino acids. Germline V lookup: CDR1 SQVTM, CDR2 ANQGSEA. CDR3 DNA sequence: TGCAGCGTTGCCGTCGGGGGAGGGTCCTACGAGCAGTACTTC. This codes for CSVAVGGGSYEQYF.

V gene TRBV9 combines with J gene TRBJ2-6; 9 bases fit TRBD1. In germline, CDR1 is SGDLS, CDR2 YYNGEE. The V segment lost 3 bases and the J segment 2 bases; nucleotides outside the gene matches: 3. This CDR3 contains 16 residues. In DNA, the CDR3 is TGTGCCAGCAGCGAGGACAGGGGTGCTGGGGCCAACGTCCTGACTTTC. This encodes CASSEDRGAGANVLTF.

In regard to this clone: This is likely an artifact of a read error, given a far larger clone one base away. The chain carries TRBV4-1 and TRBJ1-4, with D unclear. The CDR3 consists of 15 residues. Between the trimmed V and J ends, which lost 0 bases and 6 bases, there was a span of 11 bases. Germline values: CDR1 MGHRA, CDR2 YSYEKL. Written as DNA, the CDR3 is TGCGCCAGCAGCCAAGAAAATGGGAGGGATGAAAAACTGTTTTTT. Encoded protein: CASSQENGRDEKLFF.

V usage is TRBV6-5 and J usage is TRBJ2-1; 9 nucleotides align to TRBD2. With 2 bases clipped from V and 9 bases from J, the junction kept 8 bases outside the gene matches. This CDR3 is 15 amino acids long. From germline, CDR1 is MNHEY and CDR2 SVGAGI. CDR3 region: CASSYLAGGLSEQFF. CDR3 in DNA: TGTGCCAGCAGTTACCTGGCGGGAGGGCTAAGTGAGCAGTTCTTC.

This clone appeared a few times. V usage is TRBV28 and J usage is TRBJ2-7, with D unclear. Germline-derived CDR1 and CDR2 are MDHEN and SYDVKM. Trimming removed 4 bases at V and 5 bases at J, with 12 bases between. The CDR3 extends over 13 amino acids. The CDR3 here is CASSWPPAHEQYF. The CDR3 region has the DNA TGTGCCAGCAGTTGGCCCCCGGCCCACGAGCAGTACTTC.